These T cell receptor beta chains were read from a single sample in a study of blood T cell repertoires in COVID-19. Assay: immunoSEQ multiplex PCR; the TCRdb copy retains only in-frame clones and omits some. The sample records some 220,000 clones, around 80% being singletons. Sequenced material: peripheral blood. All receptors derive from a human donor in a cohort sampled during active COVID-19. The CDR3 runs from the conserved cysteine through the conserved F or W. The order of the fields is J gene, V gene, D gene, clone size, CDR3 protein, CDR3 DNA. D genes are given only for firm matches. Not all rows give a size; the values are once, few, many and, for expanded clones, a class.

j_call: TRBJ2-7; v_call: TRBV28; d_call: TRBD2; clone_size: once; cdr3_aa: CASSSRTSVTYEQYF; cdr3_nt: TGTGCCAGCAGTTCCCGGACTAGCGTCACCTACGAGCAGTACTTC
j_call: TRBJ2-5; v_call: TRBV10-3; d_call: TRBD2; clone_size: .; cdr3_aa: CAIREGGQETQYF; cdr3_nt: TGTGCCATCAGGGAGGGAGGGCAAGAGACCCAGTACTTC
j_call: TRBJ1-2; v_call: TRBV28; d_call: .; clone_size: .; cdr3_aa: CASSSFGTSYGYTF; cdr3_nt: TGTGCCAGCAGTTCTTTCGGGACAAGCTATGGCTACACCTTC
j_call: TRBJ2-2; v_call: TRBV5-6; d_call: .; clone_size: .; cdr3_aa: CASSFKGVVGELFF; cdr3_nt: TGTGCCAGCAGCTTCAAGGGGGTAGTCGGGGAGCTGTTTTTT
j_call: TRBJ1-2; v_call: TRBV10-3; d_call: TRBD1; clone_size: once; cdr3_aa: CAILDRGYNYGYTF; cdr3_nt: TGTGCCATCTTGGACAGGGGATATAACTATGGCTACACCTTC
j_call: TRBJ1-3; v_call: TRBV3-1/TRBV3-2; d_call: .; clone_size: .; cdr3_aa: CASSQDYVSPQEETIYF; cdr3_nt: TGTGCCAGCAGCCAAGATTACGTCTCACCTCAAGAGGAAACCATATATTTT
j_call: TRBJ2-7; v_call: TRBV3-1/TRBV3-2; d_call: .; clone_size: .; cdr3_aa: CASSQGGGYEQYF; cdr3_nt: TGTGCCAGCAGCCAAGGAGGGGGCTACGAGCAGTACTTC
j_call: TRBJ2-7; v_call: TRBV9; d_call: .; clone_size: .; cdr3_aa: CASSEQGWGKKYF; cdr3_nt: TGTGCCAGCAGTGAACAGGGTTGGGGAAAAAAGTACTTC
j_call: TRBJ1-1; v_call: TRBV4-3; d_call: TRBD1; clone_size: many; cdr3_aa: CASRYQGAGTEAFF; cdr3_nt: TGCGCCAGCAGATATCAGGGGGCAGGGACTGAAGCTTTCTTT
j_call: TRBJ2-5; v_call: TRBV28; d_call: .; clone_size: few; cdr3_aa: CASSRQRLTKKRYQETQYF; cdr3_nt: TGTGCCAGCAGCCGACAGAGGCTAACCAAAAAAAGATACCAAGAGACCCAGTACTTC
j_call: TRBJ2-7; v_call: TRBV30; d_call: TRBD1; clone_size: .; cdr3_aa: CAWGTVSYEQYF; cdr3_nt: TGTGCCTGGGGGACAGTCTCCTACGAGCAGTACTTC
j_call: TRBJ2-7; v_call: TRBV4-2; d_call: TRBD2; clone_size: .; cdr3_aa: CASSPGGDSSYEQYF; cdr3_nt: TGTGCCAGCAGCCCGGGGGGGGACTCCTCCTACGAGCAGTACTTC
j_call: TRBJ2-7; v_call: TRBV27; d_call: .; clone_size: .; cdr3_aa: CASTGGAREQYF; cdr3_nt: TGTGCCAGCACCGGAGGAGCGAGAGAGCAGTACTTC
j_call: TRBJ2-1; v_call: TRBV2; d_call: TRBD2; clone_size: few; cdr3_aa: CASSGRQGRGTSGRAGEQFF; cdr3_nt: TGTGCCAGCAGTGGACGTCAGGGCAGAGGTACTAGCGGGAGGGCCGGTGAGCAGTTCTTC
j_call: TRBJ2-1; v_call: TRBV4-1; d_call: TRBD2; clone_size: .; cdr3_aa: CASSQEAGGTEFF; cdr3_nt: TGCGCCAGCAGCCAAGAGGCGGGGGGGACAGAGTTCTTC
j_call: TRBJ2-4; v_call: TRBV24-1; d_call: .; clone_size: .; cdr3_aa: CATSDRRVAKNIQYF; cdr3_nt: TGTGCCACCAGTGATCGGAGGGTAGCCAAAAACATTCAGTACTTC
j_call: TRBJ2-7; v_call: TRBV4-1; d_call: .; clone_size: .; cdr3_aa: CASSQDRQAIYEQYF; cdr3_nt: TGCGCCAGCAGCCAAGATCGACAAGCTATCTACGAGCAGTACTTC
j_call: TRBJ1-6; v_call: TRBV30; d_call: .; clone_size: .; cdr3_aa: CAWSNGLVRIRRNSPLHF; cdr3_nt: TGTGCCTGGAGTAATGGACTTGTTAGGATTCGTCGTAATTCACCCCTCCACTTT
j_call: TRBJ1-1; v_call: TRBV7-2; d_call: TRBD1; clone_size: once; cdr3_aa: CASSRDRGATEAFF; cdr3_nt: TGTGCCAGCAGCCGGGACAGGGGAGCCACTGAAGCTTTCTTT
j_call: TRBJ1-1; v_call: TRBV7-2; d_call: TRBD1; clone_size: .; cdr3_aa: CASSLGQINTEAFF; cdr3_nt: TGTGCCAGCAGCTTGGGACAGATCAACACTGAAGCTTTCTTT
j_call: TRBJ1-2; v_call: TRBV7-8; d_call: TRBD1; clone_size: .; cdr3_aa: CASSLGQGMVGGYTF; cdr3_nt: TGTGCCAGCAGCTTGGGACAGGGGATGGTCGGTGGCTACACCTTC
j_call: TRBJ1-1; v_call: TRBV7-6; d_call: .; clone_size: .; cdr3_aa: CASTGGLNTEAFF; cdr3_nt: TGTGCCAGCACGGGTGGGTTGAACACTGAAGCTTTCTTT
j_call: TRBJ2-1; v_call: TRBV5-4; d_call: .; clone_size: .; cdr3_aa: CASSLPLVFGEQFF; cdr3_nt: TGTGCCAGCAGCTTGCCACTAGTATTTGGCGAGCAGTTCTTC
j_call: TRBJ1-1; v_call: TRBV28; d_call: .; clone_size: .; cdr3_aa: CASSLKRSRVTEAFF; cdr3_nt: TGTGCCAGCAGTTTGAAGAGATCCAGGGTTACTGAAGCTTTCTTT
j_call: TRBJ2-7; v_call: TRBV3-1/TRBV3-2; d_call: TRBD1; clone_size: once; cdr3_aa: CASSQVPQGAGEQYF; cdr3_nt: TGTGCCAGCAGCCAAGTCCCCCAGGGGGCAGGCGAGCAGTACTTC
j_call: TRBJ1-3; v_call: TRBV6-5; d_call: .; clone_size: once; cdr3_aa: CASSSFRTGNTIYF; cdr3_nt: TGTGCCAGCAGTTCATTCAGGACTGGAAACACCATATATTTT
j_call: TRBJ2-7; v_call: TRBV14; d_call: .; clone_size: .; cdr3_aa: CASSSVTAVAYEQYF; cdr3_nt: TGTGCCAGCAGCTCCGTTACTGCGGTAGCCTACGAGCAGTACTTC